This TCR beta chain was identified in a study of immune evolution from preneoplasia to lung adenocarcinoma. Study at large: HLA loss of heterozygosity: about 7% AIS, about 15% MIA, around 33% ADC, none AAH.

General study findings and limits: Top clone frequencies peaked in normal lung, apparently declining through invasive adenocarcinoma. KRAS-mutant nodules had the highest T cell clonality.

H&E slides confirmed each diagnosis, reviewed by two pathologists independently. Trimming took 5 bases from V and 7 from J; bases not matched to a gene: 8. The CDR3 sequence is 15 residues long. CDR1 is SGHTA and CDR2 is FQGNSA in the germline V gene. Regarding this clone: What it recognizes is unknown.

Data came from immunoSEQ multiplex PCR; TCRdb stores just in-frame clones and leaves some out. The sample has roughly 4,700 clones; almost 85% are singletons. The sequence derives from a person between 65 and 80 years old with lung adenocarcinoma. V is TRBV7-2 and J is TRBJ1-5; TRBD1 matches at 10 bases. Sequencing input: FFPE lung adenocarcinoma in situ tissue. CDR3 nucleotide sequence: TGTGCCAGCAGCATGACCGGGACAGGGGAACAGCCCCAGCATTTT. It codes for CASSMTGTGEQPQHF.